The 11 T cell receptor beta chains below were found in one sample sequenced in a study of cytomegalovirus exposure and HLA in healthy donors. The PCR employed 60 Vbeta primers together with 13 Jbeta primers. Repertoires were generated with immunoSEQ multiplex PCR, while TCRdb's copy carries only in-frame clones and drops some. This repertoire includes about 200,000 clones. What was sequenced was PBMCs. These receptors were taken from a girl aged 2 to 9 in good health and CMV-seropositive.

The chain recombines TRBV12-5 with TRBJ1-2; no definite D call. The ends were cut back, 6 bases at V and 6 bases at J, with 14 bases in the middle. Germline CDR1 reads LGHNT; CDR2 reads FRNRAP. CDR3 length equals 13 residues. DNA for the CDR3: TGTGCTAGTGGGCCCGTCCGAGGAGATGGCTACACCTTC. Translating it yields CASGPVRGDGYTF.

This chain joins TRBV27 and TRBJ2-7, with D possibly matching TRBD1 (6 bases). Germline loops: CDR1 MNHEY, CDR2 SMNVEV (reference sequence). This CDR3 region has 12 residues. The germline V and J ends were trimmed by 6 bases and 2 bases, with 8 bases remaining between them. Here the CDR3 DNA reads TGTGCCAGCAGCCAGGGGACCTACGAGCAGTACTTC. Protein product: CASSQGTYEQYF.

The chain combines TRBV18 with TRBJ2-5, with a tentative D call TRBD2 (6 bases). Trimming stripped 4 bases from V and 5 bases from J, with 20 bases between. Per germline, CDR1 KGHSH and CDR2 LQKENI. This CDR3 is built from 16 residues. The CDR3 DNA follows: TGTGCCAGCTCACTGCTGACTAGTCACAGAAGGGAGACCCAGTACTTC. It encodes CASSLLTSHRRETQYF.

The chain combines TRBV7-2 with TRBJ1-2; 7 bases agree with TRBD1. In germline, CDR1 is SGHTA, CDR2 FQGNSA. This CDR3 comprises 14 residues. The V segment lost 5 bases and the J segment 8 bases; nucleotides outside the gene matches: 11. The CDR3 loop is CASSGKDRSVGYTF. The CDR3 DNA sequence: TGTGCCAGCAGCGGGAAGGACAGGTCGGTCGGCTACACCTTC.

The CDR3 DNA is TGTGCCAGCAGCGTAGCCAGGGATGGCTACACCTTC. This sequence encodes CASSVARDGYTF. The chain couples TRBV9 to TRBJ1-2; the D gene is possibly TRBD1 (5 bases). V lost 0 bases and J 6 bases, leaving 6 bases between the germline ends. Germline V gene sequence: CDR1 SGDLS, CDR2 YYNGEE. The CDR3 loop spans 12 amino acids.

The CDR3 spells CASSMEGLAASSYNEQFF. CDR3 sequence (DNA): TGCGCCAGCAGCATGGAGGGACTAGCGGCGAGCTCCTACAATGAGCAGTTCTTC. The chain combines TRBV5-1 with TRBJ2-1, with 11 bases matching TRBD2. Trimming cost V 4 bases and J 0 bases; bases outside gene matches: 9. The germline V gene encodes CDR1 SGHRS and CDR2 YFSETQ. The CDR3 is 18 residues long.

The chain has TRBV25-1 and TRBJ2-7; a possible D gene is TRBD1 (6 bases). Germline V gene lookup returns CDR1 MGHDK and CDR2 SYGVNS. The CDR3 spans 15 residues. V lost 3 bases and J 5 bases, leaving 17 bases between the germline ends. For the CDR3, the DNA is TGTGCCAGCAGTGAGCCGGCCAGGGGTATTGACGAGCAGTACTTC. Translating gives CASSEPARGIDEQYF.

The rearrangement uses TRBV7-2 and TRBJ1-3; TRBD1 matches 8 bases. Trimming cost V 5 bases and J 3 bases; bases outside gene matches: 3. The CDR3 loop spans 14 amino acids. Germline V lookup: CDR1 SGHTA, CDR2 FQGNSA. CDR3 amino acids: CASSPDRGGNTIYF. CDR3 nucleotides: TGTGCCAGCAGCCCAGACAGGGGTGGAAACACCATATATTTT.

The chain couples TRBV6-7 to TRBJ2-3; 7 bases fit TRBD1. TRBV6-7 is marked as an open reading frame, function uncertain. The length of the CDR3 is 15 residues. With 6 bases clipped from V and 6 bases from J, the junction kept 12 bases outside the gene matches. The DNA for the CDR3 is TGTGCCAGCAGCCGGACAGGTCCTGAGGTGGATACGCAGTATTTT. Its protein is CASSRTGPEVDTQYF.

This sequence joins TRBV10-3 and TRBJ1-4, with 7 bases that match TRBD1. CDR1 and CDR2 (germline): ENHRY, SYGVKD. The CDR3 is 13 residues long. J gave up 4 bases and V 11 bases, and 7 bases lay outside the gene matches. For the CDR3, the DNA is TGTGCCGTTTCCGGGACAGATAATGAAAAACTGTTTTTT. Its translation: CAVSGTDNEKLFF.

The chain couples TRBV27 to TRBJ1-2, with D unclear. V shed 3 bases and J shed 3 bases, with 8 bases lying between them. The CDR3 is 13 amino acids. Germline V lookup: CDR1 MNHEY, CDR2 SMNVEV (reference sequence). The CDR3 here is CASSFSSHYGYTF. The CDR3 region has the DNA TGTGCCAGCAGTTTTTCGTCCCACTATGGCTACACCTTC.